Listed below are T cell receptor beta chains from one sample, sequenced in a study of T cell repertoires in cytomegalovirus infection. TCRdb ran MiXCR on the reads and lists one entry per CDR3 protein. Of 150,000 to 200,000 distinct CDR3 sequences in the sample, about 20% are singletons; the top ten hold around a quarter. These receptors are not linked to any known antigen. Material: CD8+ T cells from cultured PBMCs, obtained from culture after CMV antigen stimulation. These receptors all come from a human donor in good health (CMV status not recorded). Some clones in this sample may be carry-over from other donors' samples. Each CDR3 is given with its conserved first and last residue.

>TRBV27|TRBJ1-1
CASSLSPRSPTEAFF
>TRBV25-1|TRBJ2-1
CASRDPYNEQFF
>TRBV6-2/TRBV6-3|TRBJ2-1
CASSFPGGSDEQFF
>TRBV20-1|TRBJ2-1
CSAPGLVRFYEQFF
>TRBV7-8|TRBJ2-1
CASSLAGTSGGTEQFF
>TRBV7-2|TRBJ2-6
CASSLTGMSSGANVLTF
>TRBV5-5|TRBJ1-5
CASSLVPGEVQPQHF
>TRBV18|TRBJ1-5
CASSPPDQIHQPQHF
>TRBV7-9|TRBJ1-1
CASSLYSEAFF
>TRBV7-6|TRBJ1-1
CATARGTEAFF
>TRBV7-9|TRBJ2-2
CASSSPTRNTGELFF
>TRBV10-3|TRBJ2-3
CAISEYLRDSKKTDTQYF
>TRBV7-2|TRBJ2-3
CASSLPWDPTQYF
>TRBV12-3/TRBV12-4|TRBJ2-3
CASSGGQGAKGSTDTQYF
>TRBV28|TRBJ1-2
CASSALGQALSNYGYTF
>TRBV2|TRBJ2-7
CASQGGPYEQYF
>TRBV25-1|TRBJ2-1
CASSEDDYNEQFF